These T cell receptor beta chains were read from a single sample in a study of T cell responses to AZD1222 COVID-19 vaccine. TCRdb's table, derived via immunoSEQ multiplex PCR, lists solely in-frame clones and lacks some. The top ten clones hold less than 2.5% of a sample with roughly 150,000 clones, 80% to 95% of them seen once. The sample consisted of peripheral blood, taken on day 0 of AZD1222 vaccination. Every receptor here comes from an adult in good health. Each CDR3 is given with its conserved first and last residue. A D gene is named only where the DNA matches it firmly. For some rows the clone size is stated as once, few or many, or as a class when expanded; others skip it.

j_gene: TRBJ2-7
d_gene: TRBD2
abundance: -
v_gene: TRBV18
CDR3nt: TGTGCCAGCTCACCACTACCCGGGACTACAAACTACGAGCAGTACTTC
CDR3aa: CASSPLPGTTNYEQYF

j_gene: TRBJ1-3
d_gene: -
abundance: -
v_gene: TRBV9
CDR3nt: TGTGCCAGCAGCGTAGGGGGTCAGAGTGGAAACACCATATATTTT
CDR3aa: CASSVGGQSGNTIYF

j_gene: TRBJ2-2
d_gene: -
abundance: -
v_gene: TRBV3-1/TRBV3-2
CDR3nt: TGTGCCAGCAGCCTCGTTCCGGACAGCATTTTACCCGGGGAGCTGTTTTTT
CDR3aa: CASSLVPDSILPGELFF

j_gene: TRBJ1-3
d_gene: -
abundance: -
v_gene: TRBV6-1
CDR3nt: TGTGCCAGCAGTGAATCTGGCACCCTCTCTGGAAACACCATATATTTT
CDR3aa: CASSESGTLSGNTIYF

j_gene: TRBJ2-5
d_gene: -
abundance: few
v_gene: TRBV24-1
CDR3nt: TGTGCCACCAGGGTCCTCGGGACCCAGTACTTC
CDR3aa: CATRVLGTQYF

j_gene: TRBJ2-1
d_gene: -
abundance: -
v_gene: TRBV6-5
CDR3nt: TGTGCCAGCACCCCCACCGGTGGCGGATACAATGAGCAGTTCTTC
CDR3aa: CASTPTGGGYNEQFF

j_gene: TRBJ1-3
d_gene: -
abundance: -
v_gene: TRBV10-3
CDR3nt: TGTGCCATCAGTGAGTCCCCGGATGGAAACACCATATATTTT
CDR3aa: CAISESPDGNTIYF

j_gene: TRBJ2-3
d_gene: TRBD2
abundance: -
v_gene: TRBV19
CDR3nt: TGTGCCAGTAGTATAGCTCTCCGACGGACTAGCCCGCAGTATTTT
CDR3aa: CASSIALRRTSPQYF

j_gene: TRBJ1-5
d_gene: -
abundance: few
v_gene: TRBV28
CDR3nt: TGTGCCAGCAGTTTAGTTGGGGCCCATAGCAATCAGCCCCAGCATTTT
CDR3aa: CASSLVGAHSNQPQHF

j_gene: TRBJ2-3
d_gene: -
abundance: -
v_gene: TRBV4-3
CDR3nt: TGCGCCAGCAGCCAAGATCGGGGCACAGATACGCAGTATTTT
CDR3aa: CASSQDRGTDTQYF

j_gene: TRBJ2-1
d_gene: TRBD2
abundance: -
v_gene: TRBV7-9
CDR3nt: TGTGCCAGCAGCTTAGTCCGGCTAGCGGGAGCCAATGAGCAGTTCTTC
CDR3aa: CASSLVRLAGANEQFF

j_gene: TRBJ1-1
d_gene: -
abundance: -
v_gene: TRBV19
CDR3nt: TGTGCCAGTAGTGGGTCAGGTATGAACACTGAAGCTTTCTTT
CDR3aa: CASSGSGMNTEAFF

j_gene: TRBJ1-3
d_gene: -
abundance: -
v_gene: TRBV6-5
CDR3nt: TGTGCCAGCAGCCTCGACAGTCTAGCTGGAAACACCATATATTTT
CDR3aa: CASSLDSLAGNTIYF

j_gene: TRBJ1-1
d_gene: -
abundance: -
v_gene: TRBV28
CDR3nt: TGTGCCAGCAGTTCGCCTAGGAAAGGTTTCTTT
CDR3aa: CASSSPRKGFF

j_gene: TRBJ1-1
d_gene: -
abundance: -
v_gene: TRBV28
CDR3nt: TGTGCCAGCAGTTTTTTACCAGGGAACACTGAAGCTTTCTTT
CDR3aa: CASSFLPGNTEAFF

j_gene: TRBJ1-1
d_gene: TRBD1
abundance: -
v_gene: TRBV29-1
CDR3nt: TGCAGCGTCGAGGACAGGGAGGGGAAGAAAGCTTTCTTT
CDR3aa: CSVEDREGKKAFF

j_gene: TRBJ1-6
d_gene: -
abundance: -
v_gene: TRBV30
CDR3nt: TGTGCCTGGACGGGGCAGGGTGGATCACCCCTCCACTTT
CDR3aa: CAWTGQGGSPLHF

j_gene: TRBJ1-5
d_gene: -
abundance: -
v_gene: TRBV19
CDR3nt: TGTGCCAGTAACCTCAGGGGCTTTAGCAATCAGCCCCAGCATTTT
CDR3aa: CASNLRGFSNQPQHF

j_gene: TRBJ1-2
d_gene: -
abundance: -
v_gene: TRBV3-1/TRBV3-2
CDR3nt: TGTGCCAGCAGCCAAAGGACTAACTATGGCTACACCTTC
CDR3aa: CASSQRTNYGYTF

j_gene: TRBJ1-6
d_gene: -
abundance: few
v_gene: TRBV7-9
CDR3nt: TGTGCCAGCAGCTCCGCGGACCTTAATTCACCCCTCCACTTT
CDR3aa: CASSSADLNSPLHF

j_gene: TRBJ1-5
d_gene: -
abundance: -
v_gene: TRBV2
CDR3nt: TGTGCCAGCAGTGAAGCGTTCAGTGCCAATCAGCCCCAGCATTTT
CDR3aa: CASSEAFSANQPQHF

j_gene: TRBJ2-7
d_gene: TRBD2
abundance: -
v_gene: TRBV18
CDR3nt: TGTGCCAGCGCCTCTAGCGGGAGGCCGGACGAGCAGTACTTC
CDR3aa: CASASSGRPDEQYF

j_gene: TRBJ1-5
d_gene: -
abundance: -
v_gene: TRBV28
CDR3nt: TGTGCCAGCAGCCGATACGACTCGGGCGAGCCCCAGCATTTT
CDR3aa: CASSRYDSGEPQHF

j_gene: TRBJ1-2
d_gene: -
abundance: -
v_gene: TRBV6-1
CDR3nt: TGTGCCAGCAGTGAGTCCGGGGTTGGCTACACCTTC
CDR3aa: CASSESGVGYTF

j_gene: TRBJ1-4
d_gene: -
abundance: -
v_gene: TRBV19
CDR3nt: TGTGCCAGTAGTATAGTTGCGGGTTTGGGTGAAAAACTGTTTTTT
CDR3aa: CASSIVAGLGEKLFF

j_gene: TRBJ2-5
d_gene: TRBD2
abundance: -
v_gene: TRBV18
CDR3nt: TGTGCCAGCTCACCAGTGGGAGGGTCCCAAGAGACCCAGTACTTC
CDR3aa: CASSPVGGSQETQYF

j_gene: TRBJ1-2
d_gene: -
abundance: -
v_gene: TRBV30
CDR3nt: TGTGCCTGGAGTTGGCTGTTTGGCTACACCTTC
CDR3aa: CAWSWLFGYTF

j_gene: TRBJ1-6
d_gene: -
abundance: -
v_gene: TRBV28
CDR3nt: TGTGCCAGCTCCCCTTCGCTTGGCTCCTATAATTCACCCCTCCACTTT
CDR3aa: CASSPSLGSYNSPLHF